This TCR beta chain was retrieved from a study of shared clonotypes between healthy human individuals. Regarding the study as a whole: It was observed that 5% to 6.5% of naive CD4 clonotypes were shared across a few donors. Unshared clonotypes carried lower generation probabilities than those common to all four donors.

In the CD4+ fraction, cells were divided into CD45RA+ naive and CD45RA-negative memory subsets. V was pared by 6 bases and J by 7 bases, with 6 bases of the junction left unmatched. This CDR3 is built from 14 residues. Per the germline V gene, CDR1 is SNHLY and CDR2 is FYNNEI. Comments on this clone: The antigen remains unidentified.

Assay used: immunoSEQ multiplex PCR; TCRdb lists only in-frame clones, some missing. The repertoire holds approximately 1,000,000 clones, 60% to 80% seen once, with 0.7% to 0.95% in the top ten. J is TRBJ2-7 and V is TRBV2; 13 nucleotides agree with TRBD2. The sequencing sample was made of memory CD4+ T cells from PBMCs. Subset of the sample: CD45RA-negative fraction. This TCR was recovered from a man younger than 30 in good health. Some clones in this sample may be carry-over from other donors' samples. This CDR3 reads CASRLTSGRSEQYF. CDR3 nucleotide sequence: TGTGCCAGCAGGCTGACTAGCGGGAGGAGTGAGCAGTACTTC.